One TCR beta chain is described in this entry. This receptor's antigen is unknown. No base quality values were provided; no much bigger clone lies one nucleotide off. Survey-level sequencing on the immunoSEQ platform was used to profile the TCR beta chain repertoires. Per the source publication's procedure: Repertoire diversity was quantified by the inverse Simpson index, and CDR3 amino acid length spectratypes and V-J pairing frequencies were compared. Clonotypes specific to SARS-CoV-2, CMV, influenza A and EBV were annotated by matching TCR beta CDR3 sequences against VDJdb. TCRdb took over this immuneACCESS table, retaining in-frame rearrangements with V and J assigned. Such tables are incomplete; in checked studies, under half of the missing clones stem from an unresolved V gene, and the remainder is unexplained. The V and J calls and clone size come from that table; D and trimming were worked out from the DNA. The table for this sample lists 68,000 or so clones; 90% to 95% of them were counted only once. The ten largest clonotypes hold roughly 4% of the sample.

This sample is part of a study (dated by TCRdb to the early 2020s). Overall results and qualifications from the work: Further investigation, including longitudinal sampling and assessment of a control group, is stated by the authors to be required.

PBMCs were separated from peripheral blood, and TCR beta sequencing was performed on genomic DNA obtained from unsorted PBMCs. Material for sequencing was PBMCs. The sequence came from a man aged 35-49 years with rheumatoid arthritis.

The nucleotide sequence reads as follows: TGTGCCAGCAGTAAAGAACAGGGACTAGCAAATCAGCCCCAGCATTTT. The resulting protein is CASSKEQGLANQPQHF. The chain is assembled from TRBV28 and TRBJ1-5; the D region possibly corresponds to TRBD1 (6 bases align). CDR1 and CDR2 are read off the germline V gene as MDHEN and SYDVKM. The CDR3, from cysteine to phenylalanine, totals 16 residues. Only the CDR3 DNA is retained, 48 bases long and in frame from the first base. V and J lose 5 bases and 4 bases, and a span of 18 bases separates them.